The subject of this entry is one TCR beta chain. Its antigen is unknown. A much larger clonotype is one base distant, so this may be a read error. These data originate in a study of T-cell reconstitution after alpha-beta-depleted transplantation in children. Study results and limitations: Counts and diversity of T cells one year after transplant came mostly from newly produced T cells.

The library targeted TCRbeta and was prepared with unique molecular identifiers. In TCRdb, the PCR reads were re-called with MiXCR into one record per CDR3 protein. The profile shows around 670,000 distinct CDR3 sequences, around 13% of them singletons. The CDR3 runs to 15 residues. Deletions cut 1 base from V and 0 bases from J, with 10 bases between. Germline V gene data show CDR1 as SGHKS and CDR2 as YYEKEE (reference sequence). V and J are TRBV5-5 and TRBJ1-2; D call uncertain. The receptor was isolated from a girl aged 2 to 10 with congenital amegakaryocytic thrombocytopenia, due to receive a stem cell transplant. Here the sequenced sample was PBMCs, taken before TCRalphabeta/CD19-depleted stem cell transplant. CDR3 DNA: TGTGCCAGCAGCTTGCGGCGCGCAGCTAACTATGGCTACACCTTC. Its translation is CASSLRRAANYGYTF.